This T cell receptor (beta chain) was observed in a study of T cell responses to AZD1222 COVID-19 vaccine. Whole-study findings and limits: Two AZD1222 administrations were followed by greater Spike-specific TCR breadth and depth. Females made up more of the donors, who were largely white British, and clonal diversity may have come out too low.

TCRdb's copy holds only in-frame clones and misses some; the assay was immunoSEQ multiplex PCR. The table includes approximately 73,000 clones, about 84% detected once. The CDR3 totals 15 residues. V was clipped by 3 bases and J by 7 bases, with 15 bases between them. Germline lookup yields CDR1 MDHEN and CDR2 SYDVKM. Turning to this clone: Its target is not known.

This chain links TRBV28 with TRBJ1-4; no firm D call. Material: peripheral blood, obtained on day 0 of AZD1222 vaccination. The source of this sequence is an adult in good health. CDR3 sequence: CASSFGGGLGEKLFF. The CDR3 nucleotides are TGTGCCAGCAGTTTTGGCGGCGGACTGGGTGAAAAACTGTTTTTT.